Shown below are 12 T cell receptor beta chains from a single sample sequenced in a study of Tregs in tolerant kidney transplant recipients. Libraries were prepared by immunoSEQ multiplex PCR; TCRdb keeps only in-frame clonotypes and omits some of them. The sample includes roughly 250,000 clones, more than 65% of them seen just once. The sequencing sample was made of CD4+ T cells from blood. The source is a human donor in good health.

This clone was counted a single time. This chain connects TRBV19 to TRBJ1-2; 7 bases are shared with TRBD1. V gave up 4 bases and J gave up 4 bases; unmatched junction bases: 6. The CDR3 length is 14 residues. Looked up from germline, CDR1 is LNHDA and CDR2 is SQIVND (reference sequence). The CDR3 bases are TGTGCCAGTAGTAATGACAGGGTTAGCTATGGCTACACCTTC. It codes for CASSNDRVSYGYTF.

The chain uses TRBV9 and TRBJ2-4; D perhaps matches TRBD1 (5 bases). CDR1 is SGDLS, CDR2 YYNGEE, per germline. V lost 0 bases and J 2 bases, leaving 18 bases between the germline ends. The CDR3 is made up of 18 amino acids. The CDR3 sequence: CASSVGGHWRLTKNIQYF. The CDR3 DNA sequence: TGTGCCAGCAGCGTAGGGGGCCATTGGCGACTTACCAAAAACATTCAGTACTTC.

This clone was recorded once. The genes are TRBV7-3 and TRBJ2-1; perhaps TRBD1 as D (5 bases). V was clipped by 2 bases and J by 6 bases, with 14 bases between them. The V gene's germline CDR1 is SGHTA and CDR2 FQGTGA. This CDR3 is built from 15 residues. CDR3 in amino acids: CASSLGALRSNEQFF. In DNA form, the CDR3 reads TGTGCCAGCAGCTTAGGGGCCCTCCGGAGCAATGAGCAGTTCTTC.

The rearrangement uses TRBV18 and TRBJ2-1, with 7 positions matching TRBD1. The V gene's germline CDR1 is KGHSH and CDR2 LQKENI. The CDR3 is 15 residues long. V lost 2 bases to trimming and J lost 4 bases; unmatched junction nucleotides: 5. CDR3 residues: CASSPSYRGYNEQFF. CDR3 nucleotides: TGTGCCAGCTCACCATCATACAGGGGATACAATGAGCAGTTCTTC.

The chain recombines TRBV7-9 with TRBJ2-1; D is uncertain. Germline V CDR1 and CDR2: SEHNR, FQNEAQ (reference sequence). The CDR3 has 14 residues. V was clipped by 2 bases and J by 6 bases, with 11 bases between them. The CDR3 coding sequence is TGTGCCAGCAGCTTAATTCAGACCCCCAATGAGCAGTTCTTC. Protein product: CASSLIQTPNEQFF.

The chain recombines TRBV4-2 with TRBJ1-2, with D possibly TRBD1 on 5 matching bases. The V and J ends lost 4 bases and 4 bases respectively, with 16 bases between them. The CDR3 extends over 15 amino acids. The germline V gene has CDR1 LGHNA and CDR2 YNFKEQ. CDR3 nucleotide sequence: TGTGCCAGCAGCCCTACGGGGGGAATGGGCTATGGCTACACCTTC. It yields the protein CASSPTGGMGYGYTF.

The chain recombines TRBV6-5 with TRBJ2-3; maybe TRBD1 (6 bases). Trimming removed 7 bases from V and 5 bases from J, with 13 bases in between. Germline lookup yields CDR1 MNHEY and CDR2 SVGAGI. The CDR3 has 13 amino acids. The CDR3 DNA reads TGTGCCAGCACCCCGGCAGGGGTAGATACGCAGTATTTT. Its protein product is CASTPAGVDTQYF.

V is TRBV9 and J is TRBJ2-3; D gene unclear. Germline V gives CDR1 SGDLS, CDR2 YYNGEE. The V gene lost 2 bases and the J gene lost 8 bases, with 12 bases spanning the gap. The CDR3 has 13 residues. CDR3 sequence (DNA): TGTGCCAGCAGCGTGTCCCTTATAGCTACGCAGTATTTT. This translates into CASSVSLIATQYF.

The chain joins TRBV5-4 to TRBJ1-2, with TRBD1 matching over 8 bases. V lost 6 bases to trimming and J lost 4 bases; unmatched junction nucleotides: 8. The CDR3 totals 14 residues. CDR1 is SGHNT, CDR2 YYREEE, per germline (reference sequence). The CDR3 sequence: CASNQGASGYGYTF. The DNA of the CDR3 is TGTGCCAGCAACCAGGGGGCATCTGGCTATGGCTACACCTTC.

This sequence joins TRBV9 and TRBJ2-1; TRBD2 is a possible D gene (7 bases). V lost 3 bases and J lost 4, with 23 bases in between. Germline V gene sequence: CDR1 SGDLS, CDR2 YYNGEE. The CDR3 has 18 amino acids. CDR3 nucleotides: TGTGCCAGCAGCGCTTCCACAGGGTGGCTAGCGGAATACAATGAGCAGTTCTTC. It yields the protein CASSASTGWLAEYNEQFF.

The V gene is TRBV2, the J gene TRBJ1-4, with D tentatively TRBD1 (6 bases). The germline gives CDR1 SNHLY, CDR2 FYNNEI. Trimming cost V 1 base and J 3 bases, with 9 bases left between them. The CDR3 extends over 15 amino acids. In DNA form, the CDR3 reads TGTGCCAGCAGTGAAGGACAGGTGCCTAATGAAAAACTGTTTTTT. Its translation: CASSEGQVPNEKLFF.

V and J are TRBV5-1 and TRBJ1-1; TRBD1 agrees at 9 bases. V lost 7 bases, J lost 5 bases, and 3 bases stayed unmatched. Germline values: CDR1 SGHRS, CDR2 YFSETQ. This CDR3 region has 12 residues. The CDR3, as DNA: TGCGCCAGCGGGACAGGGAGGACTGAAGCTTTCTTT. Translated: CASGTGRTEAFF.